This T cell receptor (beta chain) was sequenced during a study of T cell responses to AZD1222 COVID-19 vaccine (dated by TCRdb to the early 2020s). Regarding the research as a whole: A total of 240 or so trial participants underwent TCR sequencing, of whom roughly 210 had received two doses of AZD1222 and 26 had received two doses of the MenACWY control vaccine. Trial participants were enrolled into age subgroups of 18-55, 56-69 and 70-plus years, which contained about 160, 30 and 59 TCR-sequenced participants, respectively.

Concerning this clone itself: No antigen is known for it. There are no base qualities to consult, and no much larger clone falls within one base.

Taken from cysteine to phenylalanine, the CDR3 has 15 residues. Solely the CDR3 DNA is kept, with 45 bases framed from the first base. Trimming accounts for 3 bases at V and 4 bases at J, while the number of junction bases matched to no gene is 5. CDR1 and CDR2, looked up from the germline V gene, are SGHVS and FQNEAQ. What this sample's time point label stands for: about 28 days (+/-7) after the second vaccine dose. Sample treatment or condition, as interpreted from the label and publication: meningococcal conjugate vaccine given as trial control. The vaccinee samples were drawn from two UK trials, COV001 and COV002, one of which was a single-blind randomized controlled phase 2/3 trial testing AZD1222 (ChAdOx1 nCoV-19) in healthy adults. For TCRbeta chain sequencing, PBMC samples from trial participants were taken at day 0 and at day 28 after the second dose. Beyond this particular receptor, the publication reports: Conclusions about previously exposed vaccinees were limited because only six AZD1222 recipients were SARS-CoV-2 seropositive at baseline. Reportedly, almost half of the unique spike-specific TCRs recognized epitopes lying outside the regions that are mutated in the B.1.351 and B.1.1.7 variants. After two AZD1222 doses, spike-specific TCR breadth and depth were significantly higher than at day 0 and than in MenACWY recipients. In the small 56-69-year group, the increase in depth fell short of significance, most likely because of low power. The vaccine-associated CD4 TCRs covered the entire spike protein, and the dominant responses fell in regions 160-218 and 743-854. Because no day 14 peak-response samples were available, the repertoires could be characterized only after the peak T cell response. Most participants were white British and females outnumbered males, and the authors suggested that clonal diversity may have been underestimated.

The CDR3 regions of human TCRbeta chains were analyzed by immunosequencing. For the original study's pipeline: TCRs in the repertoires were compared against a reference library of SARS-CoV-2-specific TCRs that had been generated with the MIRA antigen-specificity platform. Breadth meant the fraction of unique TCRs that were SARS-CoV-2-associated, whereas depth meant the fraction of total T cells that were SARS-CoV-2-associated. Each spike-specific TCR was assigned to its reactive spike region and to a CD4 or CD8 class using the MIRA data. Log10-transformed breadth and depth values were compared by one-way ANOVA with Sidak's multiple comparisons tests. TCRdb obtained this table from immuneACCESS and retained in-frame rearrangements with V and J assigned. These tables miss some clones; where compared with another copy, unresolved V genes account for less than half of the shortfall, and the remainder is unexplained. That table supplies the V and J calls and clone size; D and trimming were determined from the DNA. Here the sample has approximately 210,000 clones; 94% occur a single time. About 1.5% of the sample is taken by the ten largest.

The receptor was derived from an adult who received the MenACWY meningococcal vaccine as a control. The input for sequencing was peripheral blood, taken 28 days after the second dose of the MenACWY control vaccine. The V gene is TRBV7-8 and the J gene is TRBJ2-1; TRBD2 fits 8 bases in the junction. The CDR3 reads CASSFQRGPYNEQFF. The DNA sequence is TGTGCCAGCAGCTTCCAGCGGGGGCCTTACAATGAGCAGTTCTTC. The CDR3, completed at both ends by the reference TRBV7-8 and TRBJ2-1 genes, gives the full variable domain GAGVSQSPRYKVAKRGQDVALRCDPISGHVSLFWYQQALGQGPEFLTYFQNEAQLDKSGLPSDRFFAERPEGSVSTLKIQRTQQEDSAVYLCASSFQRGPYNEQFFGPGTRLTVL.